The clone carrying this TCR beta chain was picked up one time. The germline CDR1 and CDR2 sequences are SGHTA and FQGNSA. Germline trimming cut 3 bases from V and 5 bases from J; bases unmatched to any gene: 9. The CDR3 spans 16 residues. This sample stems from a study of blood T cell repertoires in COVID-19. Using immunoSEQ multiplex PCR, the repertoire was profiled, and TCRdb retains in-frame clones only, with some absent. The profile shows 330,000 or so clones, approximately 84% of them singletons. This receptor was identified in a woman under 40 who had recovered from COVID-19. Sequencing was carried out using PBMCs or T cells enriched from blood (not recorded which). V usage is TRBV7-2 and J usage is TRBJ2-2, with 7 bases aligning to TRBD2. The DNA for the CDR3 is TGTGCCAGCAGCTTGGAAAGCGGGGCGAGGACCGGGGAGCTGTTTTTT. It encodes CASSLESGARTGELFF.